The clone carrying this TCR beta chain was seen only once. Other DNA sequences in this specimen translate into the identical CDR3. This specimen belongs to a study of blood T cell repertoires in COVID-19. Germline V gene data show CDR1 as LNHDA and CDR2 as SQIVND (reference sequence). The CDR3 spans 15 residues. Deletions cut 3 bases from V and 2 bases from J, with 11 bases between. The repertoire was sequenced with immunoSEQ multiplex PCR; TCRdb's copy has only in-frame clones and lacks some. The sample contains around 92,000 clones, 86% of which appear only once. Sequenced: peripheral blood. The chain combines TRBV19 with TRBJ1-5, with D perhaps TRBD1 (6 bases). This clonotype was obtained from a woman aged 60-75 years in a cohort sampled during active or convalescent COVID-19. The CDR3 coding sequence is TGTGCCAGTAGTATTCAGGGGATGGGCAATCAGCCCCAGCATTTT. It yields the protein CASSIQGMGNQPQHF.